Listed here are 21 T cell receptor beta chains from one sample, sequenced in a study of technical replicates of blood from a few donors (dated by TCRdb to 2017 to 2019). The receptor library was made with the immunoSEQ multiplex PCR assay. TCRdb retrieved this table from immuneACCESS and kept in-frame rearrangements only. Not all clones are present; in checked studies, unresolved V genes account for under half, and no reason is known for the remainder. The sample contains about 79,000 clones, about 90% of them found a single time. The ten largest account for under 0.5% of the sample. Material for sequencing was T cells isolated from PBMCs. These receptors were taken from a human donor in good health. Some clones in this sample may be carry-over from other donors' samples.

This CDR3 is CASSWGGDTDTQYF. For the CDR3, the DNA is TGTGCCAGCAGCTGGGGGGGGGATACAGATACGCAGTATTTT. This rearrangement joins TRBV4-2 to TRBJ2-3, with 7 bases fitting TRBD2. The J segment lost 3 bases and the V segment lost 5 bases, leaving 5 bases of the junction unmatched. The CDR3 spans 14 residues. The germline V gene encodes CDR1 LGHNA and CDR2 YNFKEQ.

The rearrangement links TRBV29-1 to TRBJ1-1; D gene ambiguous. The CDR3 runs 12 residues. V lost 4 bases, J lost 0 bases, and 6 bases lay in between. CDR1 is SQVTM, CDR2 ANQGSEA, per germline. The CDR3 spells CSVGQMNTEAFF. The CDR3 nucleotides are TGCAGCGTTGGGCAGATGAACACTGAAGCTTTCTTT.

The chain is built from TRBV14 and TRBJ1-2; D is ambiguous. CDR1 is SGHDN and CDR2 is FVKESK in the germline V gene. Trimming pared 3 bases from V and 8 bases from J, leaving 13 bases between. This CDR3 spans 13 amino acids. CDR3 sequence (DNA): TGTGCCAGCAGCCACGACACCGCTCGGGGCTACACCTTC. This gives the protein CASSHDTARGYTF.

In nucleotides, the CDR3 is TGTGCCAGCAGCCCCCCTGGGATGGGCGGGAGGGAAAAAGAGACCCAGTACTTC. Protein product: CASSPPGMGGREKETQYF. The V and J genes are TRBV28 and TRBJ2-5, with 9 bases that match TRBD2. This CDR3 is built from 18 residues. Germline V gene data show CDR1 as MDHEN and CDR2 as SYDVKM. After removal of 6 bases from V and 3 bases from J, the junction contained 17 bases not matched to a gene. The whole variable domain, remainder taken from reference TRBV28 and TRBJ2-5, is DVKVTQSSRYLVKRTGEKVFLECVQDMDHENMFWYRQDPGLGLRLIYFSYDVKMKEKGDIPEGYSVSREKKERFSLILESASTNQTSMYLCASSPPGMGGREKETQYFGPGTRLLVL.

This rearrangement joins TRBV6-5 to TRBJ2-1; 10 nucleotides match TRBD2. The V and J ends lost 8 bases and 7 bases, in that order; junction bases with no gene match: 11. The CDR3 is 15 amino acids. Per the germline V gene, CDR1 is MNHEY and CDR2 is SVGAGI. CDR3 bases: TGTGCCAGCGGGATTATCCTAGCGGGGGAAAATGAGCAGTTCTTC. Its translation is CASGIILAGENEQFF.

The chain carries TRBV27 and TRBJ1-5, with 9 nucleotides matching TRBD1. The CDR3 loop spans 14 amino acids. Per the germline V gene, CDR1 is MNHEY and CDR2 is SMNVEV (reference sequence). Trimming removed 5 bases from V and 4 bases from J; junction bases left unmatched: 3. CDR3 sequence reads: CASSLGTGNQPQHF. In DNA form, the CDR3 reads TGTGCCAGCAGTCTTGGGACAGGGAATCAGCCCCAGCATTTT.

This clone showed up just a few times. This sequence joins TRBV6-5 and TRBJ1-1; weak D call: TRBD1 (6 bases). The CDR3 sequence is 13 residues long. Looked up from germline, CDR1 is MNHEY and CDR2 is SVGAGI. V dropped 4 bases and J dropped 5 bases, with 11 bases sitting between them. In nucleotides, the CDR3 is TGTGCCAGCAGTTCGGGGGGGCTAACTGAAGCTTTCTTT. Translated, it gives CASSSGGLTEAFF.

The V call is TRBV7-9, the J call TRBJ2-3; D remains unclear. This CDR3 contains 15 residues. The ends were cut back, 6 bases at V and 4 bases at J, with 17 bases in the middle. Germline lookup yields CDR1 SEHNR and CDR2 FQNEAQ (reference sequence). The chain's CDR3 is CASSPRSRVSDTQYF. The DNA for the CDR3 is TGTGCCAGCAGTCCGCGTAGTCGAGTATCAGATACGCAGTATTTT.

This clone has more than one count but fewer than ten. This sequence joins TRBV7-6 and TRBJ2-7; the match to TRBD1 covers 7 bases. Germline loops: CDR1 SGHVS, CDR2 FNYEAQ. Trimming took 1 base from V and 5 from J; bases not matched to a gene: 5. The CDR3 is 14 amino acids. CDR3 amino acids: CASSLGQGVHEQYF. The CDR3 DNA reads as TGTGCCAGCAGCTTAGGACAGGGTGTCCACGAGCAGTACTTC.

The CDR3 coding sequence is TGTGCCAGCAGTCGGGACAGCCAGACTCGTTTGCAGCCCCAGCATTTT. Its protein product is CASSRDSQTRLQPQHF. The chain is built from TRBV27 and TRBJ1-5; TRBD1 aligns across 7 bases. Looked up from germline, CDR1 is MNHEY and CDR2 is SMNVEV (reference sequence). The CDR3 runs 16 residues. V dropped 5 bases and J dropped 7; count of bases not matched to a gene: 14.

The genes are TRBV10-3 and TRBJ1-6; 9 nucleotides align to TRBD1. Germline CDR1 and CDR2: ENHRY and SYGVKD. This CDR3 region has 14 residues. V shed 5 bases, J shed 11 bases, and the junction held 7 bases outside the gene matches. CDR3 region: CAISTDRGNAPLHF. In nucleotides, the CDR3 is TGTGCCATCAGTACGGACAGGGGAAATGCACCCCTCCACTTT.

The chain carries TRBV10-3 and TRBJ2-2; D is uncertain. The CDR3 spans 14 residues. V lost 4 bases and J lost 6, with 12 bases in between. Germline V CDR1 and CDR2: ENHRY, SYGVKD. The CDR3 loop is CAISAQVWAGELFF. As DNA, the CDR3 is TGTGCCATCAGTGCCCAGGTTTGGGCCGGGGAGCTGTTTTTT.

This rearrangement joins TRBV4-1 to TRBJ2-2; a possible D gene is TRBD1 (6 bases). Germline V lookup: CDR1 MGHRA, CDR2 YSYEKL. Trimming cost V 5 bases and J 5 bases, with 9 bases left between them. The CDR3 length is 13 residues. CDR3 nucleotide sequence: TGCGCCAGCAGCTTCGGACAGACCGGGGAGCTGTTTTTT. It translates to CASSFGQTGELFF.

The DNA of the CDR3 is TGCGCCAGCAGCTGGGGAGCCGGTAACCAAGGCACAGATACGCAGTATTTT. This codes for CASSWGAGNQGTDTQYF. V is TRBV5-1 and J is TRBJ2-3; possible D gene TRBD2, 5 bases. Deletions cut 3 bases from V and 1 base from J, with 18 bases between. Looked up from germline, CDR1 is SGHRS and CDR2 is YFSETQ. This CDR3 is 17 amino acids long.

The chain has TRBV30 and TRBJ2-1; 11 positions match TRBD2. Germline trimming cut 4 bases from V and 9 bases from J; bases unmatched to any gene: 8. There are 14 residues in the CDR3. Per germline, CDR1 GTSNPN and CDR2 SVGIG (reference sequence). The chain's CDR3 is CAWKTSGSRSEQFF. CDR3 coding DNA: TGTGCCTGGAAAACTAGCGGGAGTAGAAGTGAGCAGTTCTTC.

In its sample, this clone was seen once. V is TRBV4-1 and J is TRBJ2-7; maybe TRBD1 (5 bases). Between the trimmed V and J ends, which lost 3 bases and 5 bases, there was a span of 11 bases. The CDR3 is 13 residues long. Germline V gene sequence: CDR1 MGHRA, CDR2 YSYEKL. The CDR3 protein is CASSQQGSNEQYF. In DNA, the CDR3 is TGCGCCAGCAGCCAGCAGGGTTCCAACGAGCAGTACTTC.

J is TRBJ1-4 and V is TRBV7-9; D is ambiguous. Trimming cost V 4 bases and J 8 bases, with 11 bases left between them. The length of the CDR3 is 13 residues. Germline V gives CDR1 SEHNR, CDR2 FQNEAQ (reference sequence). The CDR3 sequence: CASSSPGIEKLFF. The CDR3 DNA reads TGTGCCAGCAGCTCTCCGGGGATAGAAAAACTGTTTTTT.

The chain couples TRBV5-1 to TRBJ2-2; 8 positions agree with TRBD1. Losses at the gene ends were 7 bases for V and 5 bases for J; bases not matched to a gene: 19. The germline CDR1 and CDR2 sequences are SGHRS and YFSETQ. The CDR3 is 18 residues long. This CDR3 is CASRTGPGQAQVTGELFF. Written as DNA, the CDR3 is TGCGCCAGCCGTACGGGACCGGGACAGGCCCAGGTGACCGGGGAGCTGTTTTTT.

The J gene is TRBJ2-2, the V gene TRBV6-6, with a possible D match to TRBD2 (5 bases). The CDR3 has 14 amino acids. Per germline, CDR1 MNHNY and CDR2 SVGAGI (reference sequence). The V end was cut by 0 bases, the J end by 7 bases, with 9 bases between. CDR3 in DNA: TGTGCCAGCAGTTACTCGAGAGGGCACGGGGAGCTGTTTTTT. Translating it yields CASSYSRGHGELFF.

The CDR3 DNA sequence: TGTGCCAGCAGTGACGGCCAGGGGTACGGGGATTACGAGCAGTACTTC. Protein: CASSDGQGYGDYEQYF. V usage is TRBV6-1 and J usage is TRBJ2-7; tentative D call: TRBD1 (6 bases). The CDR3 is 16 amino acids. Germline assignment: CDR1 MNHNS and CDR2 SASEGT. The V end was cut by 3 bases, the J end by 4 bases, with 19 bases between.

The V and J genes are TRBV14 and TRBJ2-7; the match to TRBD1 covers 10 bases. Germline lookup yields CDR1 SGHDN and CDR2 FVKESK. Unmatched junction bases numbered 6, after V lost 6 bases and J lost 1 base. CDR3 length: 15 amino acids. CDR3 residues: CASSLTGQGSYEQYF. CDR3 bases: TGTGCCAGCAGTCTAACGGGACAGGGGTCCTACGAGCAGTACTTC.